These 24 T cell receptor beta chains were all obtained from the same sample, sequenced in a study of blood T cell repertoires in COVID-19. The data were produced by immunoSEQ multiplex PCR, yet TCRdb's version contains in-frame clones alone and is incomplete. The sample contains roughly 120,000 clones, over 75% of which appear only once. Source material: peripheral blood. These TCRs come from a human donor with active COVID-19. The donor label of this sample is uncertain.

V and J are TRBV5-1 and TRBJ2-1, with 8 positions matching TRBD2. Germline CDR1 reads SGHRS; CDR2 reads YFSETQ. The V gene end was trimmed by 4 bases and the J gene end by 3 bases; junction bases not matched to a gene: 9. The CDR3 is 16 amino acids. The CDR3 DNA sequence: TGCGCCAGCAGCCAAACGGGGGGGACCGGCTACAATGAGCAGTTCTTC. Translated: CASSQTGGTGYNEQFF.

The table lists this clone with a few counts. This chain's CDR3 is CASSPEIAGKKETQYF. The CDR3 coding sequence is TGTGCCAGCTCACCAGAGATAGCGGGCAAAAAAGAGACCCAGTACTTC. The chain links TRBV18 to TRBJ2-5; 7 positions agree with TRBD2. CDR1 is KGHSH and CDR2 is LQKENI in the germline V gene. The CDR3 length is 16 residues. V lost 2 bases and J lost 3; bases outside the gene matches: 9.

The J gene is TRBJ2-7, the V gene TRBV5-4; D perhaps matches TRBD1 (6 bases). CDR3 length equals 14 residues. CDR1 and CDR2 (germline): SGHNT, YYREEE (reference sequence). Trimming removed 3 bases from V and 5 bases from J, with 15 bases in between. This CDR3 reads CASSYRTEVNEQYF. Here the CDR3 DNA reads TGTGCCAGCAGCTACCGGACAGAGGTAAACGAGCAGTACTTC. Variable domain in full (rest from reference TRBV5-4 and TRBJ2-7): ETGVTQSPTHLIKTRGQQVTLRCSSQSGHNTVSWYQQALGQGPQFIFQYYREEENGRGNFPPRFSGLQFPNYSSELNVNALELDDSALYLCASSYRTEVNEQYFGPGTRLTVT.

As regards this clone: Mismatch with germline at one junction end may stem from a read error. J is TRBJ1-1 and V is TRBV11-3; no firm D call. CDR1 is SGHNT and CDR2 is YENEEA in the germline V gene. There are 14 residues in the CDR3. The CDR3 sequence: CASSLDSGNAEAFF. The CDR3, as DNA: TGTGCCAGCAGCTTAGATTCCGGGAACGCTGAAGCTTTCTTT.

This chain joins TRBV28 and TRBJ1-2; D is unclear. Germline CDR1 reads MDHEN; CDR2 reads SYDVKM. The CDR3 length is 14 residues. V dropped 6 bases and J dropped 4 bases, with 15 bases sitting between them. The CDR3 protein is CASSPVGVGYGYTF. Written as DNA, the CDR3 is TGTGCCAGCAGCCCAGTCGGGGTCGGCTATGGCTACACCTTC.

The chain employs TRBV6-6 and TRBJ2-1; D gene uncertain. This CDR3 contains 15 residues. Between the trimmed V and J ends, which lost 2 bases and 1 base, there was a span of 9 bases. The germline V gene has CDR1 MNHNY and CDR2 SVGAGI (reference sequence). In DNA, the CDR3 is TGTGCCAGCAGTTACGATGCAGGTTCCTACAATGAGCAGTTCTTC. It is translated as CASSYDAGSYNEQFF.

On this clone: Other DNA sequences in the same sample also yield this CDR3. The chain employs TRBV15 and TRBJ1-2, with TRBD1 matching 7 bases. The V gene end was trimmed by 3 bases and the J gene end by 0 bases; junction bases not matched to a gene: 1. Germline CDR1 LNHNV, CDR2 YYDKDF (reference sequence). This CDR3 has 14 residues. Here the CDR3 DNA reads TGTGCCACCAGCAGGACAGGGCCTAACTATGGCTACACCTTC. Amino acid sequence: CATSRTGPNYGYTF. Combining the CDR3 with reference TRBV15 and TRBJ1-2 gives the whole variable domain DAMVIQNPRYQVTQFGKPVTLSCSQTLNHNVMYWYQQKSSQAPKLLFHYYDKDFNNEADTPDNFQSRRPNTSFCFLDIRSPGLGDTAMYLCATSRTGPNYGYTFGSGTRLTVV.

A word on this clone: Other nucleotide sequences from this sample produce the same CDR3. This sequence joins TRBV18 and TRBJ1-5; maybe TRBD1 (5 bases). Germline V CDR1 and CDR2: KGHSH, LQKENI. The CDR3 is made up of 14 amino acids. Trimming removed 4 bases from V and 2 bases from J, with 9 bases in between. CDR3 coding DNA: TGTGCCAGCTCACAAGGGGCGGGCAATCAGCCCCAGCATTTT. Translating it yields CASSQGAGNQPQHF.

J is TRBJ2-5 and V is TRBV21-1; TRBD2, as called in the table, went unchecked against the DNA. TRBV21-1 is a listed pseudogene. The CDR3 is 16 amino acids. DNA of the CDR3: TGTGCCAGCAGCAACGGGAAAACAGTGAAAGGGGAGACCCAGTACTTC. Its protein is CASSNGKTVKGETQYF.

The CDR3 DNA reads as TGTGCCAGCAGTGAGGGGCCTCTGGGATCTTACAATGAGCAGTTCTTC. Protein sequence: CASSEGPLGSYNEQFF. J is TRBJ2-1 and V is TRBV6-4; D possibly corresponds to TRBD1 (5 bases). V lost 3 bases and J 4 bases, leaving 16 bases between the germline ends. There are 16 residues in the CDR3. From germline, CDR1 is MRHNA and CDR2 SNTAGT.

The V gene is TRBV27, the J gene TRBJ1-1; D unclear. Trimming cost V 6 bases and J 5 bases, with 10 bases left between them. The CDR3 covers 12 residues. Germline V gives CDR1 MNHEY, CDR2 SMNVEV (reference sequence). CDR3 DNA: TGTGCCAGCAGGGCAGTCGGGACTGAAGCTTTCTTT. Translation gives CASRAVGTEAFF.

This rearrangement joins TRBV27 to TRBJ1-6, with 8 nucleotides matching TRBD1. This CDR3 has 15 residues. Trimming took 5 bases from V and 9 from J; bases not matched to a gene: 9. Per germline, CDR1 MNHEY and CDR2 SMNVEV (reference sequence). The CDR3 nucleotides read TGTGCCAGCAGTCCCTTCTACAGGGGGATTTCACCCCTCCACTTT. Protein product: CASSPFYRGISPLHF.

V usage is TRBV6-5 and J usage is TRBJ1-2; unclear D gene. CDR1 is MNHEY and CDR2 is SVGAGI in the germline V gene. Trimming removed 6 bases from V and 6 bases from J, with 8 bases in between. The CDR3 runs to 11 residues. The CDR3 coding sequence is TGTGCCAGCAGCCCCGGGGATGGCTACACCTTC. Translating gives CASSPGDGYTF.

This clone was seen once. The V call is TRBV7-9, the J call TRBJ1-2; TRBD1 might be the D (5 bases). Germline V gene data show CDR1 as SEHNR and CDR2 as FQNEAQ (reference sequence). Trimming removed 4 bases from V and 4 bases from J, with 16 bases in between. The CDR3 spans 15 residues. The CDR3 reads CASSSIDRPVYGYTF. The CDR3 coding sequence is TGTGCCAGCAGCTCCATCGACAGACCCGTCTATGGCTACACCTTC.

In its sample, this clone was seen a few times. This chain uses TRBV2 with TRBJ2-4, with 9 bases aligning to TRBD1. The CDR3 is 12 amino acids. Germline lookup yields CDR1 SNHLY and CDR2 FYNNEI. Trimming took 8 bases from V and 6 from J; bases not matched to a gene: 2. Here the CDR3 reads CASRQGGNIQYF. CDR3 coding DNA: TGTGCCAGCCGACAGGGGGGAAACATTCAGTACTTC.

The rearrangement links TRBV6-6 to TRBJ2-3; a weak D match, TRBD1 (6 bases). Trimming took 4 bases from V and 8 from J, leaving 16 bases between them. This CDR3 spans 14 amino acids. Germline V lookup: CDR1 MNHNY, CDR2 SVGAGI (reference sequence). As DNA, the CDR3 is TGTGCCAGCAGTTCGGAAACAGGGATAAGTACGCAGTATTTT. Protein sequence: CASSSETGISTQYF.

V is TRBV27 and J is TRBJ1-6; 8 bases align to TRBD1. The length of the CDR3 is 16 residues. Trimming removed 3 bases from V and 6 bases from J; junction bases left unmatched: 7. In germline, CDR1 is MNHEY, CDR2 SMNVEV (reference sequence). In DNA, the CDR3 is TGTGCCAGCAGTTTCCAGGGGGCAAAAGGTAATTCACCCCTCCACTTT. Translation: CASSFQGAKGNSPLHF.

J is TRBJ1-1 and V is TRBV18; D ambiguous. Germline V gives CDR1 KGHSH, CDR2 LQKENI. Trimming removed 1 base from V and 1 base from J, with 7 bases in between. The CDR3 is 14 residues long. The CDR3 spells CASSPQSGNTEAFF. In nucleotides, the CDR3 is TGTGCCAGCTCACCACAGTCAGGGAACACTGAAGCTTTCTTT.

V and J are TRBV11-1 and TRBJ2-2, with TRBD2 matching over 7 bases. This CDR3 contains 13 residues. CDR1 SGHAT and CDR2 FQDESV come from the germline V gene (reference sequence). J lost 9 bases, V lost 5 bases, and 6 bases had no gene match. CDR3 DNA sequence: TGTGCCAGCAGCCTGGGACTACCCAGGGAGCTGTTTTTT. Translating it yields CASSLGLPRELFF.

The chain links TRBV14 to TRBJ2-1, with 15 positions matching TRBD2. This CDR3 spans 16 amino acids. With 3 bases clipped from V and 3 bases from J, the junction kept 0 bases outside the gene matches. In germline, CDR1 is SGHDN, CDR2 FVKESK. The CDR3 here is CASSQGLAGGYNEQFF. In nucleotides, the CDR3 is TGTGCCAGCAGCCAGGGACTAGCGGGGGGCTACAATGAGCAGTTCTTC.

This clone was counted between two and nine times. Here the CDR3 DNA reads TGTGCCAGCAGCTCTAGGACAGGGAGCGGATCACCCCTCCACTTT. Residues: CASSSRTGSGSPLHF. This chain uses TRBV7-2 with TRBJ1-6; 8 nucleotides line up with TRBD1. This CDR3 is built from 15 residues. The J segment lost 10 bases and the V segment lost 4 bases, leaving 9 bases of the junction unmatched. CDR1 and CDR2 from the germline V gene are SGHTA and FQGNSA.

Only one count was recorded for this clone. The J gene is TRBJ2-3, the V gene TRBV28, with TRBD2 matching 9 bases. Germline trimming cut 6 bases from V and 7 bases from J; bases unmatched to any gene: 8. Germline CDR1 MDHEN, CDR2 SYDVKM. The CDR3 runs 14 residues. CDR3 region: CASSPGTSFHTQYF. CDR3 sequence (DNA): TGTGCCAGCAGCCCCGGGACTAGCTTCCATACGCAGTATTTT.

A remark on this clone: The junction differs from germline at one of its ends, possibly a read error. The rearrangement uses TRBV7-7 and TRBJ2-1; 15 nucleotides line up with TRBD2. CDR1 and CDR2 from the germline V gene are SSHAT and FNYEAQ (reference sequence). The CDR3 totals 19 residues. The CDR3 DNA reads as TGTGCTAGCAGCCCAGACCGGACTAGCGGGGGGGTCTCCTACAATGAGCAGTTCTTC. This translates into CASSPDRTSGGVSYNEQFF.

This rearrangement joins TRBV5-1 to TRBJ2-3, with D perhaps TRBD1 (5 bases). The CDR3 length is 15 residues. V gave up 8 bases and J gave up 6 bases, with 22 bases separating them. Germline lookup yields CDR1 SGHRS and CDR2 YFSETQ. CDR3 sequence reads: CARGPLGHLGDTQYF. The CDR3 coding sequence is TGCGCCAGGGGGCCCTTAGGACACTTAGGCGATACGCAGTATTTT.